Below, 6 T cell receptor beta chains from the same sample are listed, as sequenced in a study of T cell repertoires in cytomegalovirus infection. TCRdb recomputed calls from the reads with MiXCR, one row per CDR3 protein. Here the sample spans some 900,000 distinct CDR3 sequences, 32% being singletons. Antigens for these TCRs are unknown. The specimen was cultured CD8+ T cells from PBMCs, collected from culture after CMV antigen stimulation. The receptors stem from a human donor in good health (CMV status not recorded). Some clones in this sample may be carry-over from other donors' samples.

This clonotype has a count of ten or more. This chain joins TRBV12-5 and TRBJ2-7; no definite D call. V lost 0 bases to trimming and J lost 5 bases, with 5 bases between them. CDR1 is LGHNT and CDR2 is FRNRAP in the germline V gene. This CDR3 contains 12 residues. The CDR3 loop reads CASGLVPNEQYF. For the CDR3, the DNA is TGTGCTAGTGGTTTGGTACCCAACGAGCAGTACTTC.

This chain uses TRBV19 with TRBJ2-1; 9 bases match TRBD2. V was pared by 3 bases and J by 7 bases, with 4 bases of the junction left unmatched. CDR3 size: 14 residues. Germline values: CDR1 LNHDA, CDR2 SQIVND (reference sequence). CDR3 sequence reads: CASSIALAGNEQFF. In nucleotides, the CDR3 is TGTGCCAGTAGTATTGCCCTAGCGGGGAATGAGCAGTTCTTC.

This clonotype came up once. This chain links TRBV24-1 with TRBJ2-1, with 10 bases identical to TRBD1. The CDR3 consists of 15 residues. Germline V gene lookup returns CDR1 KGHDR and CDR2 SFDVKD. Trimming at V came to 4 bases and at J to 7 bases, leaving 6 bases not matched to a gene. The CDR3 DNA sequence: TGTGCCACCAGTGACGCCGGGACAGGGGCAAATGAGCAGTTCTTC. Protein product: CATSDAGTGANEQFF.

V usage is TRBV27 and J usage is TRBJ2-4; a possible D gene is TRBD2 (6 bases). Germline V gene sequence: CDR1 MNHEY, CDR2 SMNVEV (reference sequence). The V end lost 0 bases, the J end lost 1 base, and 10 bases lay between the germline ends. This CDR3 spans 16 amino acids. CDR3 sequence reads: CASSLSAGQAKNIQYF. The CDR3 bases are TGTGCCAGCAGTTTATCGGCGGGGCAGGCCAAAAACATTCAGTACTTC.

This clonotype was seen repeatedly, ten times or more. For the CDR3, the DNA is TGTGCCAGCTCACCACCCGGCGGGGAACTCTATGGCTACACCTTC. This encodes CASSPPGGELYGYTF. V gene TRBV18 combines with J gene TRBJ1-2; D is unclear. Trimming cost V 0 bases and J 4 bases, with 12 bases left between them. The CDR3 runs 15 residues. Germline loops: CDR1 KGHSH, CDR2 LQKENI.

V gene TRBV27 combines with J gene TRBJ1-2, with D possibly matching TRBD1 (5 bases). V lost 6 bases and J lost 3, with 14 bases in between. This CDR3 has 14 residues. The germline V gene has CDR1 MNHEY and CDR2 SMNVEV (reference sequence). The CDR3 is CASRPGPSHYGYTF. The CDR3 nucleotides are TGTGCCAGCAGGCCGGGACCGTCACACTATGGCTACACCTTC.